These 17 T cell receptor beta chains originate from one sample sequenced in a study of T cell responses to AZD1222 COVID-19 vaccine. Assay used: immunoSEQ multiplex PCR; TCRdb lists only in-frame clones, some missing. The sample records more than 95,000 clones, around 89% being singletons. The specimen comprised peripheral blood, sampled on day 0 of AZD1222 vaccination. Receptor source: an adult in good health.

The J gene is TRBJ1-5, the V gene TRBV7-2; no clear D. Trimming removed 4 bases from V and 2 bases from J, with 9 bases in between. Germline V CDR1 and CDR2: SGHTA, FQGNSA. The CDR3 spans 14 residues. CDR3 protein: CASSSALGNQPQHF. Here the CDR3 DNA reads TGTGCCAGCAGCTCTGCACTCGGCAATCAGCCCCAGCATTTT.

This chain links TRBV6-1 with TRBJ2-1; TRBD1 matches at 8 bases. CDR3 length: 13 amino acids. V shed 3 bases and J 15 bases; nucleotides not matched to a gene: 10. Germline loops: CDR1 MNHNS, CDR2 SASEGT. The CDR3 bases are TGTGCCAGCAGTGAGGGGACAGGTCGTAATTGGTTCTTC. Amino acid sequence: CASSEGTGRNWFF.

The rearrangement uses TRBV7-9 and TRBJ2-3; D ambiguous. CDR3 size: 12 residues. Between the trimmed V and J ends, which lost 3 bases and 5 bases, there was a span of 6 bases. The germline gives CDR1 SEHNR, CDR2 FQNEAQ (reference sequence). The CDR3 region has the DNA TGTGCCAGCAGCTTGACCCGAGATACGCAGTATTTT. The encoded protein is CASSLTRDTQYF. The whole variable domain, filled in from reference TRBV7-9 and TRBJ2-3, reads DTGVSQNPRHKITKRGQNVTFRCDPISEHNRLYWYRQTLGQGPEFLTYFQNEAQLEKSRLLSDRFSAERPKGSFSTLEIQRTEQGDSAMYLCASSLTRDTQYFGPGTRLTVL.

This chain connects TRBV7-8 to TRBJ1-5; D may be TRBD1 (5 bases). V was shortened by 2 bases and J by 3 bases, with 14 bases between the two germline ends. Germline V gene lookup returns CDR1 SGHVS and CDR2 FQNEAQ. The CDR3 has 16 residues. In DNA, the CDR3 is TGTGCCAGCAGCTTAATGGGGGGAGGCTCCAATCAGCCCCAGCATTTT. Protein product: CASSLMGGGSNQPQHF.

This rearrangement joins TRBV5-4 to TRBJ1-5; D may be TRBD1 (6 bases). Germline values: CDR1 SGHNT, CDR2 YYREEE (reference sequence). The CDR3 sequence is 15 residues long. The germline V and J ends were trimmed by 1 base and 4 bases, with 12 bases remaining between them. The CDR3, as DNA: TGTGCCAGCAGCTTGCCAGGGGTGGGAAATCAGCCCCAGCATTTT. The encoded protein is CASSLPGVGNQPQHF.

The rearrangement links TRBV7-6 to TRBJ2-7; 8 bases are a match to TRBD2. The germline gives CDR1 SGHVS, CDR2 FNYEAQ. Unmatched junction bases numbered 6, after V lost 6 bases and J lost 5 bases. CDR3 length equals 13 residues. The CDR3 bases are TGTGCCAGCAGTTTGAGCGGGAGCGACGAGCAGTACTTC. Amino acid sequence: CASSLSGSDEQYF. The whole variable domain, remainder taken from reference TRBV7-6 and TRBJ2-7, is GAGVSQSPRYKVTKRGQDVALRCDPISGHVSLYWYRQALGQGPEFLTYFNYEAQQDKSGLPNDRFSAERPEGSISTLTIQRTEQRDSAMYRCASSLSGSDEQYFGPGTRLTVT.

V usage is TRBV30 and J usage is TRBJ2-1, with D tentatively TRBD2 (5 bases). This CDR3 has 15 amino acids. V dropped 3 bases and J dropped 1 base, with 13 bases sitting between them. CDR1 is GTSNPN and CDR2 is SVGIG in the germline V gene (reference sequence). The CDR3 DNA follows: TGTGCCTGGAGACCGGGATCATCTTCCTACAATGAGCAGTTCTTC. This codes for CAWRPGSSSYNEQFF.

DNA of the CDR3: TGTGCCAGCAGCCGGGACGCCTACGAGCAGTACTTC. Its protein product is CASSRDAYEQYF. V gene TRBV11-2 combines with J gene TRBJ2-7, with D possibly called TRBD1 or TRBD2 (5 bases each). Germline values: CDR1 SGHAT, CDR2 FQNNGV. This CDR3 has 12 amino acids. With 5 bases removed from V and 2 bases from J, the gap between germline ends came to 7 bases. Variable domain in full (rest from reference TRBV11-2 and TRBJ2-7): EAGVAQSPRYKIIEKRQSVAFWCNPISGHATLYWYQQILGQGPKLLIQFQNNGVVDDSQLPKDRFSAERLKGVDSTLKIQPAKLEDSAVYLCASSRDAYEQYFGPGTRLTVT.

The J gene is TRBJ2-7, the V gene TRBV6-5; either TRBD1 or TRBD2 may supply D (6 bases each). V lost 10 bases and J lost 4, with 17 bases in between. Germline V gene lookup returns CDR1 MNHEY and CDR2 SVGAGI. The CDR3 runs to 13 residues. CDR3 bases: TGTGCCACCATAGAAGGGGGGTGGTACGAGCAGTACTTC. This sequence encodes CATIEGGWYEQYF.

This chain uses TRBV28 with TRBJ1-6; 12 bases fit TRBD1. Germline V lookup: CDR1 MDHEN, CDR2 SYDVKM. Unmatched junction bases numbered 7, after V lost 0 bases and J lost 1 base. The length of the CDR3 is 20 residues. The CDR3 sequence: CASSLWAGTGGLSYNSPLHF. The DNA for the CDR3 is TGTGCCAGCAGTTTATGGGCCGGGACAGGGGGCTTGTCCTATAATTCACCCCTCCACTTT.

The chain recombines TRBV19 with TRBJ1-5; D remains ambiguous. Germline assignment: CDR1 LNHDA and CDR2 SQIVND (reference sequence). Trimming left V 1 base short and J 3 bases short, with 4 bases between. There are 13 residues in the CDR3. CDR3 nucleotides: TGTGCCAGTAGTATAGGAGTCAATCAGCCCCAGCATTTT. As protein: CASSIGVNQPQHF.

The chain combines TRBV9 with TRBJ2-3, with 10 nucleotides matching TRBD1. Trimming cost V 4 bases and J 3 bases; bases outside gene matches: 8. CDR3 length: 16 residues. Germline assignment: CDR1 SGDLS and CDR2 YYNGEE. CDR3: CASSLMTGGATDTQYF. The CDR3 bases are TGTGCCAGCAGCTTAATGACAGGGGGCGCGACAGATACGCAGTATTTT.

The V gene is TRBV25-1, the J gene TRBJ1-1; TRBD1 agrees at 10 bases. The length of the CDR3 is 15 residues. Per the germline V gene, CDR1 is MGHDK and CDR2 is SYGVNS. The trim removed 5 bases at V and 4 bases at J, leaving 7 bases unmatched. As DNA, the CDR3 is TGTGCCAGCAGTCCCCAGACAGGGGGCGGCACTGAAGCTTTCTTT. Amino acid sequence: CASSPQTGGGTEAFF.

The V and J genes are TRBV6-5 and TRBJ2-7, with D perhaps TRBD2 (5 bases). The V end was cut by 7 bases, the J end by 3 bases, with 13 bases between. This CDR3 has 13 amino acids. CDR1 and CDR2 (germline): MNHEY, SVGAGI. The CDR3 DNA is TGTGCCAGCAAGTGGACTGGAAGCTACGAGCAGTACTTC. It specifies CASKWTGSYEQYF.

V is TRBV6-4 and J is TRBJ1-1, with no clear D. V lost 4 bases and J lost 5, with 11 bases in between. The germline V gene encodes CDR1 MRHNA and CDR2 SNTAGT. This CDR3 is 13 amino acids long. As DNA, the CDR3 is TGTGCCAGCAGTGTAGAGGGTGGAACTGAAGCTTTCTTT. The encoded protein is CASSVEGGTEAFF.

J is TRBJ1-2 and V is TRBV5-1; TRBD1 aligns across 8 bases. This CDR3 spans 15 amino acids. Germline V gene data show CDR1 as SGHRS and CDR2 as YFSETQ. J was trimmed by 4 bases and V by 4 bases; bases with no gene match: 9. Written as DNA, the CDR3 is TGCGCCAGCAGCGCCGGGACAGGCTTTGGCTATGGCTACACCTTC. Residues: CASSAGTGFGYGYTF.

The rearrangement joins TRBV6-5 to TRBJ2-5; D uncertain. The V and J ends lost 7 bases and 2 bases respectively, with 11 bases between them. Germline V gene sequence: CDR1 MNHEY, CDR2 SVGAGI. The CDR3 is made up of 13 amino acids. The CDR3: CASKSGPQETQYF. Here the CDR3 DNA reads TGTGCCAGCAAGTCGGGTCCTCAAGAGACCCAGTACTTC.